This record covers a single T cell receptor beta chain. What it recognizes is unknown. RNA in amounts of roughly 0.5 to 1 ug was reverse transcribed with random hexamers. Amplification of the TCR beta CDR3 was carried out by immunoSEQ multiplex PCR, which spanned a total of 54 Vbeta and 13 Jbeta segments. TCRdb independently ran MiXCR on the immunoSEQ multiplex PCR reads; one entry per CDR3 protein. The repertoire holds hundreds of thousands of distinct CDR3 sequences, almost 97% seen once, with approximately 0.094% in the top ten. This entry belongs to a study of CD8 T cells in Susac syndrome. The CDR3 is 13 amino acids. The germline V gene encodes CDR1 SQVTM and CDR2 ANQGSEA. Study observations and caveats: Clonal expansion was not observed in the Susac syndrome CD4+ T cell repertoires.

The V and J genes are TRBV29-1 and TRBJ1-2; 10 bases map to TRBD1. Sequenced input: CD4+ T cells from PBMCs. The receptor's source is a human donor with Susac syndrome. CDR3 loop: CSVTRQGAYGYTF. Here the CDR3 DNA reads TGCAGTGTGACCCGACAGGGGGCCTATGGCTACACCTTC.